The rows below give T cell receptor beta chains drawn from one sample of a study of T cell changes during pregnancy in multiple sclerosis. Using immunoSEQ multiplex PCR, the repertoire was profiled, and TCRdb retains in-frame clones only, with some absent. The sample carries roughly 100,000 clones, under 95% recorded once. The sample was peripheral blood, taken after pregnancy. Source of these receptors: a female donor with multiple sclerosis, enrolled in a pregnancy study. The CDR3 runs from the conserved cysteine through the conserved F or W. Fields, in order: V gene, clone size, D gene, J gene, CDR3 DNA, CDR3 protein. A D gene is named only where the DNA matches it firmly. Clone size is given for some rows only: seen once, a few or many times, or a class if the clone is expanded.

V gene: TRBV27
clone size: NA
D gene: TRBD1
J gene: TRBJ1-5
CDR3 DNA: TGTGCCAGCAGAGCATTGACAGGGGGCAATCAGCCCCAGCATTTT
CDR3 protein: CASRALTGGNQPQHF

V gene: TRBV9
clone size: NA
D gene: TRBD2
J gene: TRBJ2-1
CDR3 DNA: TGTGCCAGCAGCGTAACCGGGACTAGCCGTCAGGAGCAGTTCTTC
CDR3 protein: CASSVTGTSRQEQFF

V gene: TRBV9
clone size: NA
D gene: TRBD2
J gene: TRBJ2-1
CDR3 DNA: TGTGCCAGCAGCGGAACCACTAGCGGGAGGGCGGGTAGGGATGAGCAGTTCTTC
CDR3 protein: CASSGTTSGRAGRDEQFF

V gene: TRBV18
clone size: NA
D gene: TRBD1
J gene: TRBJ1-6
CDR3 DNA: TGTGCCAGCTCACCAATAGCCGGGACAGGGCTTCTCTCCTATAATTCACCCCTCCACTTT
CDR3 protein: CASSPIAGTGLLSYNSPLHF

V gene: TRBV7-3
clone size: once
D gene: NA
J gene: TRBJ2-1
CDR3 DNA: TGTGCCAGCAGCCAAGACAGGGGAGGGAGTGAGCAGTTCTTC
CDR3 protein: CASSQDRGGSEQFF

V gene: TRBV30
clone size: NA
D gene: NA
J gene: TRBJ1-2
CDR3 DNA: TGTGCCTGGAGGGGAGGACGTGGCGGCTACACCTTC
CDR3 protein: CAWRGGRGGYTF

V gene: TRBV18
clone size: NA
D gene: TRBD1
J gene: TRBJ2-7
CDR3 DNA: TGTGCCAGCTCACGGCGGCAGGGGGCCAACGAGCAGTACTTC
CDR3 protein: CASSRRQGANEQYF

V gene: TRBV25-1
clone size: NA
D gene: NA
J gene: TRBJ1-1
CDR3 DNA: TGTGCCAGCAGTGAATTCACAGGGAACACTGAAGCTTTCTTT
CDR3 protein: CASSEFTGNTEAFF

V gene: TRBV30
clone size: NA
D gene: TRBD1
J gene: TRBJ1-5
CDR3 DNA: TGTGCCTGGAGTGGGGCCGGGACAGGTGGATATCAGCCCCAGCATTTT
CDR3 protein: CAWSGAGTGGYQPQHF

V gene: TRBV14
clone size: NA
D gene: TRBD1
J gene: TRBJ2-3
CDR3 DNA: TGTGCCAGCGGATACAGGGGGCGAGCAGATACGCAGTATTTT
CDR3 protein: CASGYRGRADTQYF

V gene: TRBV5-1
clone size: NA
D gene: NA
J gene: TRBJ2-3
CDR3 DNA: TGCGCCAGCAGCTTGTTGCCAGGTAGCACAGATACGCAGTATTTT
CDR3 protein: CASSLLPGSTDTQYF

V gene: TRBV19
clone size: NA
D gene: TRBD2
J gene: TRBJ2-7
CDR3 DNA: TGTGCCAGTACAGCCCGGGGCGGGAGGGACGACGAGCAGTACTTC
CDR3 protein: CASTARGGRDDEQYF

V gene: TRBV9
clone size: NA
D gene: TRBD1
J gene: TRBJ2-1
CDR3 DNA: TGTGCCAGCAGCGTAGCTGTCAGGGCGGGACAGGGCCGCAATGAGCAGTTCTTC
CDR3 protein: CASSVAVRAGQGRNEQFF

V gene: TRBV2
clone size: NA
D gene: NA
J gene: TRBJ2-7
CDR3 DNA: TGTGCCAGCAGTGAGACTAGAGGGGCTAACGAGCAGTACTTC
CDR3 protein: CASSETRGANEQYF

V gene: TRBV27
clone size: NA
D gene: NA
J gene: TRBJ2-7
CDR3 DNA: TGTGCCAGCAGTCCCCTCGGCAAGGGGTACGAGCAGTACTTC
CDR3 protein: CASSPLGKGYEQYF

V gene: TRBV27
clone size: once
D gene: NA
J gene: TRBJ1-1
CDR3 DNA: TGTGCCAGCTCGGTTGAAGGGGGTCGGGTAGCTTTCTTT
CDR3 protein: CASSVEGGRVAFF

V gene: TRBV2
clone size: NA
D gene: NA
J gene: TRBJ1-4
CDR3 DNA: TGTGCCAGCAGACAAGTGTCAACTAATGAAAAACTGTTTTTT
CDR3 protein: CASRQVSTNEKLFF

V gene: TRBV29-1
clone size: NA
D gene: TRBD1
J gene: TRBJ1-4
CDR3 DNA: TGCAGCGTGGGCCAGCGGGTCAGGGGGAATGAAAAACTGTTTTTT
CDR3 protein: CSVGQRVRGNEKLFF

V gene: TRBV6-5
clone size: NA
D gene: NA
J gene: TRBJ2-7
CDR3 DNA: TGTGCCAGCAGCTACAACAGGGAACGGGGAGAGCAGTACTTC
CDR3 protein: CASSYNRERGEQYF

V gene: TRBV5-5
clone size: NA
D gene: NA
J gene: TRBJ1-3
CDR3 DNA: TGTGCCAGCAGCTTGATAGACAGTCCCTTCACTGGAAACACCATATATTTT
CDR3 protein: CASSLIDSPFTGNTIYF

V gene: TRBV28
clone size: NA
D gene: NA
J gene: TRBJ1-5
CDR3 DNA: TGTGCCAGCAGTTTCAGAGGGCTAAATCAGCCCCAGCATTTT
CDR3 protein: CASSFRGLNQPQHF

V gene: TRBV6-1
clone size: NA
D gene: TRBD1
J gene: TRBJ2-7
CDR3 DNA: TGTGCCAGCAATAGGTCAGGGGGCGAGCAGTACTTC
CDR3 protein: CASNRSGGEQYF

V gene: TRBV5-1
clone size: NA
D gene: NA
J gene: TRBJ1-4
CDR3 DNA: TGCGCCAGCAGCGAAAGCGCGGGGACGGCTTATGAAAAACTGTTTTTT
CDR3 protein: CASSESAGTAYEKLFF

V gene: TRBV4-1
clone size: NA
D gene: NA
J gene: TRBJ1-2
CDR3 DNA: TGCGCCAGCAGGTCCTCGGAGAGTTTTAACTATGGCTACACCTTC
CDR3 protein: CASRSSESFNYGYTF

V gene: TRBV27
clone size: NA
D gene: NA
J gene: TRBJ2-6
CDR3 DNA: TGTGCCAGCAGTTTGGCGGCTGGGGCCAACGTCCTGACTTTC
CDR3 protein: CASSLAAGANVLTF